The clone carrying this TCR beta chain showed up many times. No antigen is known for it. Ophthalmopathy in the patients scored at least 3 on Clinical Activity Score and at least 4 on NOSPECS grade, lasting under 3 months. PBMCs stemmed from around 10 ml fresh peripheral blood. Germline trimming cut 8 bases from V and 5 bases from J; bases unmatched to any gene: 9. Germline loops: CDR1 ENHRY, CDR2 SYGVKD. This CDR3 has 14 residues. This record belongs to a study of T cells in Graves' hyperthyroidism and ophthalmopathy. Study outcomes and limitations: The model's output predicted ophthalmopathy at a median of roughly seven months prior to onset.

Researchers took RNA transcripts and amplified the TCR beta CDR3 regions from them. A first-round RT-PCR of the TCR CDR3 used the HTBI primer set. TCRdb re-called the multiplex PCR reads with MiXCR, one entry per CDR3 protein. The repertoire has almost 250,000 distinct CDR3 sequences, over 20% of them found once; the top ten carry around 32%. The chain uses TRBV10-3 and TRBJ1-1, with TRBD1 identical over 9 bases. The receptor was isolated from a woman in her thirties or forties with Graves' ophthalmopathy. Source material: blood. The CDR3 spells CAIRRDREGTEAFF. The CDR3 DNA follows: TGTGCCATCCGGCGGGACAGGGAGGGGACTGAAGCTTTCTTT.